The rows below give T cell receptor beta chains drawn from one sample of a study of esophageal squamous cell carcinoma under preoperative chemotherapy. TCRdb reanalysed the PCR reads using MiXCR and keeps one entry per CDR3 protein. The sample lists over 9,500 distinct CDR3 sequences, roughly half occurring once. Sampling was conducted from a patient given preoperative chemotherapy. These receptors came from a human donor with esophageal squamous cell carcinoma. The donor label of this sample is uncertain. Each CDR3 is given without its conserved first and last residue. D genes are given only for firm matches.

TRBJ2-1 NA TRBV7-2 ASNQQATSSYNEQF
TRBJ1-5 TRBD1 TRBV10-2 ASSESRGTGNQPQH
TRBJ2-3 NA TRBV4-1 ASSQLWESTDTQY
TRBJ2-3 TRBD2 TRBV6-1 ARGFGGGGQETQY
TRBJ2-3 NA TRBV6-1 ASSEAAGEGTDTQY
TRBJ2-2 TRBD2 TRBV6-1 ASSGAGLGTGELF
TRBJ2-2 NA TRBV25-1 ASSPTGNTGELF
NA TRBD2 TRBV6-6 ASSYSSSGNQETQY
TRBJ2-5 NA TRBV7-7 ASSTGHQETQY
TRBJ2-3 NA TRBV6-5 ASSFRGGRADTQY
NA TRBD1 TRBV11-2 ASSSGTAPYEQY
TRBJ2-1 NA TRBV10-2 ASSESFNEQF